The source of this T cell receptor (beta chain) is a study of follicular helper T cells after annual influenza vaccination. With regard to this clone: Its antigen is unknown.

Assay: immunoSEQ multiplex PCR; the TCRdb copy retains only in-frame clones and omits some. The table shows fewer than 11,000 clones, with roughly four fifths occurring only once. This CDR3 is built from 11 residues. The germline V gene encodes CDR1 SNHLY and CDR2 FYNNEI. The ends were cut back, 6 bases at V and 8 bases at J, with 10 bases in the middle. Whole-study findings and limits: ICOS+CD38+ cTfh clonality tracked population frequency, and its change tracked circulating plasmablast change. Yearly vaccinations repeatedly recalled conserved clonotypes in ICOS+CD38+ cTfh.

The sample's time point: 2014-2015 season, 7 days after vaccination. Each time point used about 35 to 100 mL of blood. The rearrangement links TRBV2 to TRBJ1-1; maybe TRBD1 (6 bases). This TCR was recovered from an adult who received the influenza vaccine. The material sequenced was CXCR5- memory CD4+ T cells sorted from blood, taken 7 days after influenza vaccination. CDR3 coding DNA: TGTGCCAGCAGAGAGGGGGACGAAGCTTTCTTT. Translated, it gives CASREGDEAFF.